This note documents a single T cell receptor beta chain sequence. Its antigen is not yet known. Qualities for individual bases were not recorded, and no much larger clone is one base off. Patients with autoimmune disease history or receiving systemic immunosuppression were excluded from the trial. Peripheral blood for TCR sequencing was drawn from every dose cohort at baseline, at cycle 4 day 1 and at cycle 7 day 1. The samples were drawn from a first-in-human, open-label, multicenter phase I dose-escalation trial of ivuxolimab. Adults with locally advanced or metastatic head and neck squamous cell, hepatocellular, melanoma or renal cell carcinoma were enrolled in the trial. Before TCR sequencing, CD4+ T cells and CD8+ T cells were sorted from peripheral blood as separate populations. For sequencing of the TCRbeta CDR3 region, genomic DNA was extracted from the sorted cells. TCRbeta CDR3 regions were sequenced using the immunoSEQ Assay. TCRdb stores this immuneACCESS table with in-frame sequences only. Part of the clones is absent; in the studies checked, under half of the shortfall reflects unresolved V genes, and no reason is known for the rest. The sample table holds 77,000 or so clones, of which 60% to 80% were seen once. About 5% of the sample comes from the top ten.

These data originate in a study of OX40 agonist ivuxolimab in advanced cancers. With regard to the full study: Ivuxolimab was a fully human IgG2 agonistic monoclonal antibody targeting the costimulatory receptor OX40 (CD134). Partial responses occurred in three dose-escalation patients: two with cutaneous melanoma and one with hepatocellular carcinoma. Intravenous ivuxolimab was administered to patients every 2 weeks at six dose levels: 0.01, 0.1, 0.3, 1.5, 3 and 10 mg/kg. Of the roughly 52 dose-escalation patients, hepatocellular carcinoma was present in around 19, melanoma in around 15, renal cell carcinoma in 9 and head and neck cancer in 9. The paper reports the monotherapy dose-escalation portion (N of about 52 patients) of the phase I ivuxolimab trial. In the dose-escalation cohort, approximately 82% of patients were male, and the mean age was 60 years with a range of about 23 to 79. The point of sequencing TCRbeta in the periphery was to test whether ivuxolimab changed TCR sequence diversity and drove clonal T-cell expansion. Prior anti-PD-1, anti-PD-L1 or anti-CTLA-4 therapy was permitted, and 35% to 40% of dose-escalation patients had received checkpoint inhibitors.

Points the paper makes about the study in general: At doses of 0.1 to 3.0 mg/kg, clonal expansion of both CD4+ and CD8+ T cells in blood was seen between baseline and week 6. In the 0.1-3.0 mg/kg groups, partial responders had among the lowest normalized peripheral clonal expansion, particularly in CD8+ T cells. Which antigens the clonally expanded peripheral T cells were specific for was not determined. After ivuxolimab, more expanded clones were found on average in CD8+ T cells than in CD4+ T cells. Low levels of normalized T-cell clonal expansion were also seen in some patients who did not respond.

Sequencing used CD4+ or CD8+ T cells sorted from blood, obtained in a trial of the OX40 agonist ivuxolimab. This receptor was identified in an adult with an advanced solid tumor such as melanoma, head and neck, liver or kidney cancer.

The DNA is as follows: TGTGCCAGCAGCCAAGACCTGGGCACAGATACGCAGTATTTT. Its protein product is CASSQDLGTDTQYF. Rearrangement joined TRBV14 to TRBJ2-3, with the D gene not confidently named. From the germline V gene, CDR1 is SGHDN and CDR2 is FVKESK. The cysteine opens and the phenylalanine closes a CDR3 of 14 amino acids. Of the read, only the CDR3 DNA is kept; its 42 bases are in frame from base 1. Trimming removed 0 bases from V and 1 base from J, leaving 5 bases between the germline ends. The CDR3, completed at both ends by the reference TRBV14 and TRBJ2-3 genes, gives the full variable domain EAGVTQFPSHSVIEKGQTVTLRCDPISGHDNLYWYRRVMGKEIKFLLHFVKESKQDESGMPNNRFLAERTGGTYSTLKVQPAELEDSGVYFCASSQDLGTDTQYFGPGTRLTVL.